The clone carrying this T cell receptor beta chain was counted at least ten times. The data belong to a study of CD8 T cells in ankylosing spondylitis. TCRdb itself ran the 5' RACE reads through MiXCR, one entry per CDR3 protein. Seen here are 85,000 to 100,000 distinct CDR3 sequences, about 8.3% observed once, and the top ten hold about a tenth. The ends were cut back, 7 bases at V and 3 bases at J, with 13 bases in the middle. Germline V gives CDR1 MNHEY, CDR2 SVGEGT. The CDR3 has 14 amino acids. The chain uses TRBV6-2 or TRBV6-3 and TRBJ2-1, with D unresolved. The material sequenced was blood, either unsorted or a sorted T cell fraction (not recorded which). This receptor was obtained from a male donor with ankylosing spondylitis or in good health (not recorded which). For the CDR3, the DNA is TGTGCCAGCACCAGAGATAGAAACTACAATGAGCAGTTCTTC. Translation gives CASTRDRNYNEQFF.